This T cell receptor beta chain was identified in a study of PD-1 blockade in classical Hodgkin lymphoma. Only in-frame clones appear in the TCRdb table, and some are missing; sequencing was by immunoSEQ multiplex PCR. This table has about 28,000 clones, roughly 78% appearing once. Overall study findings and caveats: Newly diagnosed and completely responding patients shared comparable baseline diversity.

The V gene's germline CDR1 is MNHEY and CDR2 SVGAGI. This CDR3 contains 13 residues. The V end was cut by 6 bases, the J end by 3 bases, with 9 bases between. As concerns this clone: Its antigen is unknown.

The time point: cycle 4 day 1 (C4D1), after more than five weeks of nivolumab. Every patient relapsed after autologous stem cell transplantation, and brentuximab vedotin exposure varied. Classifying best responses yielded complete response, partial response or progressive disease. The rearrangement uses TRBV6-5 and TRBJ2-1; TRBD2 is a possible D gene (6 bases). This specimen was peripheral blood mononuclear cells (PBMCs), taken before the fourth cycle of nivolumab. This TCR derives from a human donor with classical Hodgkin lymphoma. The CDR3: CASSRDFYNEQFF. The CDR3 bases are TGTGCCAGCAGCAGGGACTTCTACAATGAGCAGTTCTTC.